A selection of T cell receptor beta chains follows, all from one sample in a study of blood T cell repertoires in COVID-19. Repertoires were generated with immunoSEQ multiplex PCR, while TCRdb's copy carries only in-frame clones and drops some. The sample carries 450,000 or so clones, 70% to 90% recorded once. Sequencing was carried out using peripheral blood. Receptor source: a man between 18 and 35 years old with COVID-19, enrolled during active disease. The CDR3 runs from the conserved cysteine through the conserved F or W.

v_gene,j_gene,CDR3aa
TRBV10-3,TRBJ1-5,CAISDNSGNNQPQHF
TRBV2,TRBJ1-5,CASSEVDRGRQPQHF
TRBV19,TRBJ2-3,CASSTTGGNTDTQYF
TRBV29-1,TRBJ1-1,CSVEGQMNTEAFF
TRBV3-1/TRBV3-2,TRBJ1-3,CASSQVFSSGNTIYF
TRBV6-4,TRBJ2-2,CASSYTSGTAGELFF
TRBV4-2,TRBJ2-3,CASSQGHSSGNTDTQYF
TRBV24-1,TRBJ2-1,CATSDPTSGPNNEQFF
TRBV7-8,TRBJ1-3,CASSLDNSGNTIYF
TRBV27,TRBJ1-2,CATRGQGNYGYTF
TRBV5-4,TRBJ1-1,CASSLLFGGPRATEAFF
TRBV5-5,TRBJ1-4,CASSARTGNEKLFF